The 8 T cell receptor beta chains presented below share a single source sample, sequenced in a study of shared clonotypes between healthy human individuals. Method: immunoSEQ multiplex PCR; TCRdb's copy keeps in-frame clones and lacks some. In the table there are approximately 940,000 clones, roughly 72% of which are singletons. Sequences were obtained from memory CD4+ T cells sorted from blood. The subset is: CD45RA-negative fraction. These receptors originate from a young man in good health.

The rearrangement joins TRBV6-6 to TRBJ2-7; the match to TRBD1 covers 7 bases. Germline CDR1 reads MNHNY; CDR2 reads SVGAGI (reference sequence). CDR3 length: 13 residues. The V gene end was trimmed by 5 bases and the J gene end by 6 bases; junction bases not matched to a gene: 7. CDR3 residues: CASSARDRSEQYF. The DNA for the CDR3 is TGTGCCAGCAGTGCCCGGGACAGAAGCGAGCAGTACTTC.

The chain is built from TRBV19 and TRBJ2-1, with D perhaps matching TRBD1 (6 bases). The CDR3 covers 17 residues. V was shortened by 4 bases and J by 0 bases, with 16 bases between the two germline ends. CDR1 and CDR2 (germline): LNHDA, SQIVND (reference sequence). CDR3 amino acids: CASSTIPQGFSYNEQFF. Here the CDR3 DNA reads TGTGCCAGTAGTACCATCCCACAGGGCTTCTCCTACAATGAGCAGTTCTTC.

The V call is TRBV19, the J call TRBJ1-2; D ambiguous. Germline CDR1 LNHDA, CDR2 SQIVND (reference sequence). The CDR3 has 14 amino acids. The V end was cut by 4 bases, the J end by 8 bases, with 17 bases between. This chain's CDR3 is CASSKTPRQGGYTF. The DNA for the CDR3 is TGTGCCAGTAGTAAAACCCCAAGGCAAGGAGGCTACACCTTC.

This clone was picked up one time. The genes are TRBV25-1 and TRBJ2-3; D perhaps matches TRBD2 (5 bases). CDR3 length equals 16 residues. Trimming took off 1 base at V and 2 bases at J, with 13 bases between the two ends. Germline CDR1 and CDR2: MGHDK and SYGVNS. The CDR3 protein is CASSESRAPATDTQYF. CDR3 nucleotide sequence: TGTGCCAGCAGTGAATCGAGGGCCCCGGCCACAGATACGCAGTATTTT.

The CDR3 nucleotides read TGTGCCAGCAGTTACCAACAGGTCTCCCGCGAGCAGTACTTC. Translation gives CASSYQQVSREQYF. This sequence joins TRBV6-5 and TRBJ2-7; maybe TRBD1 (5 bases). V dropped 2 bases and J dropped 6 bases, with 14 bases sitting between them. CDR1 is MNHEY and CDR2 is SVGAGI in the germline V gene. The CDR3 is made up of 14 amino acids.

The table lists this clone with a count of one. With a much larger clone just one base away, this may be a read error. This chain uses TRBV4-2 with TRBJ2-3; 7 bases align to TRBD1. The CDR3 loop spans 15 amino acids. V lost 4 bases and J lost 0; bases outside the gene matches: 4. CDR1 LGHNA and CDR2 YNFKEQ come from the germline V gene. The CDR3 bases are TGTGCCAGCAGCCTCGGGACAGAGAGCACAGATACGCAGTATTTT. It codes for CASSLGTESTDTQYF.

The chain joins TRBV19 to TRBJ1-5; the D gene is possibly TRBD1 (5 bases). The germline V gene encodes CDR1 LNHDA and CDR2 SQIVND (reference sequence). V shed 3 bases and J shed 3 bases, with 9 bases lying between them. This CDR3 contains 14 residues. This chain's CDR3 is CASSIQDNNQPQHF. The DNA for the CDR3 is TGTGCCAGTAGTATCCAGGACAACAATCAGCCCCAGCATTTT. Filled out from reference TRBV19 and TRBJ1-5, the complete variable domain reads DGGITQSPKYLFRKEGQNVTLSCEQNLNHDAMYWYRQDPGQGLRLIYYSQIVNDFQKGDIAEGYSVSREKKESFPLTVTSAQKNPTAFYLCASSIQDNNQPQHFGDGTRLSIL.

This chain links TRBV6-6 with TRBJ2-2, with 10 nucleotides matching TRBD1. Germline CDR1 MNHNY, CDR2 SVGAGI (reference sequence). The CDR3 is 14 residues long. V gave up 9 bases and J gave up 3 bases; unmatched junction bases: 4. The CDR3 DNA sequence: TGTGCCAGTGGGACAGGGGCCTACACCGGGGAGCTGTTTTTT. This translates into CASGTGAYTGELFF.